Described below is a single T cell receptor (beta chain) sequence and its context. Other DNA sequences in this sample translate to the same CDR3. TCRdb's copy holds only in-frame clones and misses some; the assay was immunoSEQ multiplex PCR. The profile covers approximately 140,000 clones, with 94% appearing a single time and roughly 14% taken by the ten largest. This sample stems from a study of control samples from healthy donors and cancer patients. This receptor was obtained from a man in his forties in good health. Sequencing input: blood.

The CDR3 is CATSRDRGGGEKLFF. In DNA, the CDR3 is TGTGCCACCAGCAGGGACAGGGGTGGAGGAGAAAAACTGTTTTTT. V gene TRBV15 combines with J gene TRBJ1-4, with 9 nucleotides matching TRBD1. The CDR3 is made up of 15 amino acids. J gave up 8 bases and V 3 bases, and 7 bases lay outside the gene matches. Germline V gene lookup returns CDR1 LNHNV and CDR2 YYDKDF (reference sequence).